The rows below give T cell receptor beta chains drawn from one sample of a study of blood T cell repertoires in COVID-19. Here immunoSEQ multiplex PCR was the method, and the copy in TCRdb shows in-frame clones only, minus some. The data hold about 160,000 clones, with about nine tenths observed a single time. Specimen: peripheral blood. These receptors were obtained from a man aged 18 to 30 with acute or convalescent COVID-19. CDR3s include the opening cysteine and the closing phenylalanine or tryptophan. The D gene is left open where the match is weak. A row's size may be missing; if present it is once, few, many or a size class.

j_call	clone_size	v_call	d_call	cdr3_nt	cdr3_aa
TRBJ2-3	-	TRBV5-4	-	TGTGCCAGCAGCTTGTCAGGGGTCAGGGATACGCAGTATTTT	CASSLSGVRDTQYF
TRBJ2-3	-	TRBV6-5	-	TGTGCCAGCAGTTACCAAGGGGGGGCAGATACGCAGTATTTT	CASSYQGGADTQYF
TRBJ1-6	-	TRBV13	-	TGTGCCAGCACCCTGAACCACAGGCGCTCCTATAATTCACCCCTCCACTTT	CASTLNHRRSYNSPLHF
TRBJ1-3	-	TRBV5-4	-	TGTGCCAGCAGCTTGCGGGGATCTGGAAACACCATATATTTT	CASSLRGSGNTIYF
TRBJ1-2	-	TRBV6-5	TRBD1	TGTGCCAGCAGTTCTCGGACAGGGATCAACTATGGCTACACCTTC	CASSSRTGINYGYTF
TRBJ2-1	-	TRBV24-1	TRBD2	TGTGCCACCAGTGAGGCCGGGACTAGAGTATACAATGAGCAGTTCTTC	CATSEAGTRVYNEQFF
TRBJ1-2	-	TRBV12-3/TRBV12-4	-	TGTGCCAGCAGGTTACAGGACTCCTATGGCTACACCTTC	CASRLQDSYGYTF
TRBJ2-1	-	TRBV10-1	TRBD2	TGCGCCAGCAGTGAAGGGACTAGGTTGAATGAGCAGTTCTTC	CASSEGTRLNEQFF
TRBJ2-1	-	TRBV18	TRBD2	TGTGCCAGCTCCCGGGCTAGCGGGAGCGGTGAGCAGTTCTTC	CASSRASGSGEQFF
TRBJ2-7	-	TRBV29-1	TRBD2	TGCAGCGTTGAAGAAGGGAGGGGACCTACCTACGAGCAGTACTTC	CSVEEGRGPTYEQYF
TRBJ1-5	-	TRBV30	-	TGTGCCTGGAGTGGTGACTTAGCCAATCAGCCCCAGCATTTT	CAWSGDLANQPQHF
TRBJ1-3	-	TRBV9	TRBD1	TGTGCCAGCAGCGCCCACCGCGACAGGGGAAGCTCTGGAAACACCATATATTTT	CASSAHRDRGSSGNTIYF
TRBJ1-1	-	TRBV10-1	TRBD1	TGCGCCAGCAGCGAGACTTGGGACAGGGGGTTCGACACTGAAGCTTTCTTT	CASSETWDRGFDTEAFF
TRBJ1-2	-	TRBV18	TRBD1	TGTGCCAGCTCACCCTTATCCGGGACAGGGGGAGCGGCTAACTATGGCTACACCTTC	CASSPLSGTGGAANYGYTF
TRBJ1-1	-	TRBV7-9	-	TGTGCCAGCAGCTCACAGACAGTAAACACTGAAGCTTTCTTT	CASSSQTVNTEAFF
TRBJ1-5	-	TRBV21-1	-	TGTGCCAGCAGCAAAGTTCCGGGTCCCTGGAATCGGCCCCAGCATTTT	CASSKVPGPWNRPQHF
TRBJ2-7	-	TRBV29-1	-	TGCAGCGTGCGCGGGACAGCCGACGACGAGCAGTACTTC	CSVRGTADDEQYF
TRBJ2-2	-	TRBV7-9	TRBD1	TGTGCCACCCCTCGCAGGGGGAAATCCGGGGAGCTGTTTTTT	CATPRRGKSGELFF
TRBJ1-5	-	TRBV19	TRBD1	TGTGCCAGTAGTTCCAGGACAGGGGGCTTCATTCAGCCCCAGCATTTT	CASSSRTGGFIQPQHF
TRBJ2-5	-	TRBV19	TRBD2	TGTGCCGGTAGTATGCTAGCGGGGGGCCAAGAGACCCAGTACTTC	CAGSMLAGGQETQYF
TRBJ2-7	-	TRBV19	-	TGTGCCAGTAGTCGCAGGGAGGCCTACGAGCAGTACTTC	CASSRREAYEQYF
TRBJ2-1	-	TRBV19	-	TGTGCCAGTACTCTACCGAACTTCTCCTACAATGAGCAGTTCTTC	CASTLPNFSYNEQFF
TRBJ2-7	-	TRBV2	TRBD2	TGTGCCAGCAGTGGAGCGGGAGGGAAGGACGAGCAGTACTTC	CASSGAGGKDEQYF
TRBJ2-3	-	TRBV7-2	-	TGTGCCAGCAGCGTTCCGGGACTCCGCACAGATACGCAGTATTTT	CASSVPGLRTDTQYF
TRBJ1-2	-	TRBV5-6	TRBD1	TGTGCCAGCAGCTTGGGACAGGGGAATGGCTACACCTTC	CASSLGQGNGYTF
TRBJ1-5	-	TRBV18	-	TGTGCCAGCTCACCGTACAGGGCAGATATCTATAGCAATCAGCCCCAGCATTTT	CASSPYRADIYSNQPQHF
TRBJ1-2	-	TRBV25-1	-	TGTGCCAGCAGTGTACAGGGCCCCTACGGCTACACCTTC	CASSVQGPYGYTF
TRBJ2-3	-	TRBV6-5	-	TGTGCCAGCAGCTACTCGCGGGCGGGCACAGATACGCAGTATTTT	CASSYSRAGTDTQYF
TRBJ1-1	-	TRBV19	TRBD1	TGTGCCAGTGGGGGACAGGCCCCGATGGTCGCTGAAGCTTTCTTT	CASGGQAPMVAEAFF
TRBJ1-5	-	TRBV19	-	TGTGCCAGTAGTATGAGGACGGGGGTAGTAAGCAATCAGCCCCAGCATTTT	CASSMRTGVVSNQPQHF
TRBJ1-4	once	TRBV27	TRBD1	TGTGCCAGCAGTTTCGGACAGGGTCGGGGTGAAAAACTGTTTTTT	CASSFGQGRGEKLFF
TRBJ1-1	few	TRBV6-6	TRBD1	TGTGCCAGCAGGGGGAGGACAGGGGCCACTGAAGCTTTCTTT	CASRGRTGATEAFF
TRBJ2-1	-	TRBV30	TRBD2	TGTGCCTGGAGTGTCGTCCCCCTAGCGGGATCTTACAATGAGCAGTTCTTC	CAWSVVPLAGSYNEQFF
TRBJ1-2	-	TRBV5-1	-	TGCGCCAGCAGCTTGGACAGCTATGGCTACACCTTC	CASSLDSYGYTF
TRBJ1-3	-	TRBV19	-	TGTGCCAGTAGGGACTACAGGACCCTCTCTGGAAACACCATATATTTT	CASRDYRTLSGNTIYF
TRBJ2-5	-	TRBV10-3	-	TGTGCCATCAGGGAGTCCATCCAAGAGACCCAGTACTTC	CAIRESIQETQYF
TRBJ2-4	-	TRBV29-1	-	TGCAGCGTTGGCAGGGGACACATTCAGTACTTC	CSVGRGHIQYF
TRBJ2-7	-	TRBV18	-	TGTGCCAGCTCACCACCGGCGAGGGACTACGAGCAGTACTTC	CASSPPARDYEQYF
TRBJ1-3	-	TRBV21-1	-	TGTGCCAGCAGCAAAGCGCATGTGGACAGGGGGCCCTCTGGAAACACCATATATTTT	CASSKAHVDRGPSGNTIYF
TRBJ2-1	-	TRBV7-9	-	TGTGCCAGCACCTCCAGGAGGGGTGAGCAGTTCTTC	CASTSRRGEQFF
TRBJ1-2	once	TRBV5-4	TRBD1	TGTGCCAGCAGCCAGGGTTTGGACAGGGGTAGTGGCTACACCTTC	CASSQGLDRGSGYTF
TRBJ2-4	-	TRBV27	-	TGTGCCAGCAGTCCCACCCCTCCGGACATTCAGTACTTC	CASSPTPPDIQYF
TRBJ1-4	-	TRBV30	TRBD1	TGTGCCTGGAGTCTTTTGGTGGACAGGGGTGAAAAACTGTTTTTT	CAWSLLVDRGEKLFF
TRBJ2-1	-	TRBV5-1	-	TGCGCCAGCAGCCCGACCCCCGGGGTATACAATGAGCAGTTCTTC	CASSPTPGVYNEQFF
TRBJ1-4	-	TRBV30	-	TGTGCCTGGAGCCCTACACCTTGGGCTAAACTGTTTTTT	CAWSPTPWAKLFF
TRBJ2-1	-	TRBV5-1	TRBD1	TGCGCCAGCAGCTACCGGGACAGGGTAGTAAATGAGCAGTTCTTC	CASSYRDRVVNEQFF
TRBJ2-1	-	TRBV10-2	-	TGCGCCAGCAGTGAGGAGGGTAGGGCCTACAATGAGCAGTTCTTC	CASSEEGRAYNEQFF
TRBJ2-1	-	TRBV5-4	TRBD1	TGTGCCAGCAGCCCCGGGACAGGGAGGTATGAGCAGTTCTTC	CASSPGTGRYEQFF
TRBJ2-7	-	TRBV5-8	TRBD1	TGTGCCAGCAGCTCCCCCGGGACAGGGGCGTACGAGCAGTACTTC	CASSSPGTGAYEQYF
TRBJ2-1	-	TRBV5-1	-	TGCGCCAGCAGCTTGGAGGGGCTCTACAATGAGCAGTTCTTC	CASSLEGLYNEQFF
TRBJ1-1	-	TRBV2	-	TGTGCCAGCGGCCTCTGGACAGTGAACACTGAAGCTTTCTTT	CASGLWTVNTEAFF
TRBJ1-2	-	TRBV27	-	TGTGCCAGCAGTTTATCGGGGCAAGTCTATGGCTACACCTTC	CASSLSGQVYGYTF
TRBJ2-1	-	TRBV12-5	TRBD2	TGTGCTAGTGGTTGGACTCAAGCGGGGGGATACAATGAGCAGTTCTTC	CASGWTQAGGYNEQFF
TRBJ2-1	once	TRBV30	TRBD2	TGTGCCTGGAGGGCCCTCCTAGCGGCCCCCAATGAGCAGTTCTTC	CAWRALLAAPNEQFF
TRBJ1-6	-	TRBV3-1/TRBV3-2	TRBD1	TGTGCCAGCAGCCAGGGACAGGGAAATGATTCACCCCTCCACTTT	CASSQGQGNDSPLHF